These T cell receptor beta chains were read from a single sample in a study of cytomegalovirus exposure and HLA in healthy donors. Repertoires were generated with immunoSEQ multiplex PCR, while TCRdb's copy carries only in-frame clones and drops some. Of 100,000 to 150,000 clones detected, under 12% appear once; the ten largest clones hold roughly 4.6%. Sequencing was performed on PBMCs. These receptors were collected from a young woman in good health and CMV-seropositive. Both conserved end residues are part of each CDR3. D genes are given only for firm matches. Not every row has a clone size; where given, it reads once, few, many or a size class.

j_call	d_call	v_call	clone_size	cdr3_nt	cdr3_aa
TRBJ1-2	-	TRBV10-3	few	TGTGCCATCAGTGGTCCGTCATCTAATGTACATGGCTACACCTTC	CAISGPSSNVHGYTF
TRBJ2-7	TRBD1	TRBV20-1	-	TGCAGTGCCTACAGGGGGCTCGGGCAGTACTTC	CSAYRGLGQYF
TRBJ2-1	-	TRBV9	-	TGTGCCAGCAGCGTTGGGAGTTTCACCTACAATGAGCAGTTCTTC	CASSVGSFTYNEQFF
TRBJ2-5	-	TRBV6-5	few	TGTGCCAGCAGTTACTCACTAGCTCAGATGGGAGAGACCCAGTACTTC	CASSYSLAQMGETQYF
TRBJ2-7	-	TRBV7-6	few	TGTGCCAGCAGCTTTTCATTGGGGCTATACGAGCAGTACTTC	CASSFSLGLYEQYF
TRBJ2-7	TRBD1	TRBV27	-	TGTGCCAGCAGTTCGACAGGGAGCTCCTACGAGCAGTACTTC	CASSSTGSSYEQYF
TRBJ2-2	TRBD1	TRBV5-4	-	TGTGCCAGCAGCTTAGGGACAGGGATCACCGGGGAGCTGTTTTTT	CASSLGTGITGELFF
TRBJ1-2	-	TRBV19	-	TGTGCCAGGCCGGGGGTCTATGGCTACACCTTC	CARPGVYGYTF
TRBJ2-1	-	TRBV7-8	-	TGTGCCAGCAGCCTCGATTACAGCTCCTACAATGAGCAGTTCTTC	CASSLDYSSYNEQFF
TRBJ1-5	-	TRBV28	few	TGTGCCAGCATTCCCAGGGTTAGCAATCAGCCCCAGCATTTT	CASIPRVSNQPQHF
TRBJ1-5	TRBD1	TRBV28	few	TGTGCCAGCAGTTTGATCCAGGGGGCGTCTCAGCCCCAGCATTTT	CASSLIQGASQPQHF
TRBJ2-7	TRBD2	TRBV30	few	TGTGCCTGGAGTGTCCTAGCGGGAGCGGGAGAGCAGTACTTC	CAWSVLAGAGEQYF
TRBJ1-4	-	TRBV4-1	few	TGCGCCAGCAGCCAAGTCGGAGGGAGTGATGAAAAACTGTTTTTT	CASSQVGGSDEKLFF
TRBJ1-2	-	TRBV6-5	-	TGTGCCAGCAATTCCGAGGTTTGGGGCTACACCTTC	CASNSEVWGYTF
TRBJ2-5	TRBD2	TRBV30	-	TGTGCCTGGATATCCGGGACTAGCGGGAGAAAAGAGGCCCAGTACTTC	CAWISGTSGRKEAQYF
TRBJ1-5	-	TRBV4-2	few	TGTGCCAGCAGCCAAGATCCGGGGGGTACGAAGAGCAATCAGCCCCAGCATTTT	CASSQDPGGTKSNQPQHF
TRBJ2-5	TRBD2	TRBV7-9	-	TGTGCCAGCAGCTTAGTCGGGAGGGAAGAGACCCAGTACTTC	CASSLVGREETQYF
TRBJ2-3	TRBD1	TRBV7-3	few	TGTGCCAGCAGCTTGGGACAGTTCACAGATACGCAGTATTTT	CASSLGQFTDTQYF
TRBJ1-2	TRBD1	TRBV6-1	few	TGTGCCAGCAGGACAGGGACTGGCTATGGCTACACCTTC	CASRTGTGYGYTF
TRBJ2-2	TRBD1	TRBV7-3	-	TGTGCCAGCAGCCCCCGTGGGCAGGGGGCAGCTGGGGAGCTGTTTTTT	CASSPRGQGAAGELFF
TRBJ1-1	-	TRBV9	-	TGTGCCAGCAATACGGGCCTAAACCGGGGAGAAGCTTTCTTT	CASNTGLNRGEAFF
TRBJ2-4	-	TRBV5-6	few	TGTGCCAGCAGGGACGGGAATCAGAACATTCAGTACTTC	CASRDGNQNIQYF